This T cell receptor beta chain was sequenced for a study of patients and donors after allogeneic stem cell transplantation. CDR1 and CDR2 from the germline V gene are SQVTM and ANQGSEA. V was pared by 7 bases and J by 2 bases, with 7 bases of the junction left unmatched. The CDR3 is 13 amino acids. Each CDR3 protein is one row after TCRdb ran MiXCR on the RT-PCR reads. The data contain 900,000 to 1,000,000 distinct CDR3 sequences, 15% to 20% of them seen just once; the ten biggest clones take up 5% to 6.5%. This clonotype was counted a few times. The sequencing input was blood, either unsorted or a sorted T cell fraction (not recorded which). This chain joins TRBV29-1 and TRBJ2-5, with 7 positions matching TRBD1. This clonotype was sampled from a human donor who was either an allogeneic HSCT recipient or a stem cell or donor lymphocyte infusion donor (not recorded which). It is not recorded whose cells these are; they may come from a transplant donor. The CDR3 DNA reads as TGCAGCGCCAGGGGGTCCCCACAAGAGACCCAGTACTTC. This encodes CSARGSPQETQYF.